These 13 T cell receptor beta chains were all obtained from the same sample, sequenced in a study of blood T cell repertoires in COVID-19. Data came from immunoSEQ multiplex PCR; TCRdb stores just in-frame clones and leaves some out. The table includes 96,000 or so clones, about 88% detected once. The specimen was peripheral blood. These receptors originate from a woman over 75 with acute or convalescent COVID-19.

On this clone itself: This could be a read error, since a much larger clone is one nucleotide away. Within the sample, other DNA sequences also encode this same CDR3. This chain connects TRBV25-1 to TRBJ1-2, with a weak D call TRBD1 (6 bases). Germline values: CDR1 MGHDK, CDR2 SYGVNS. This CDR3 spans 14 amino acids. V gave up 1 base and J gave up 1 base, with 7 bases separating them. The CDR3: CASSESGDNYGYTF. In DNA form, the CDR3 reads TGTGCCAGCAGTGAATCAGGGGATAACTATGGCTACACCTTC.

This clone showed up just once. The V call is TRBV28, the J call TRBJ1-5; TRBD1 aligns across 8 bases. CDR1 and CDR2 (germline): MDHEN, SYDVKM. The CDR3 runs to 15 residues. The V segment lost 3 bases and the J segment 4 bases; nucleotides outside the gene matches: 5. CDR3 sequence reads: CASSLGTGVNQPQHF. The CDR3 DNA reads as TGTGCCAGCAGTTTGGGGACAGGAGTTAATCAGCCCCAGCATTTT.

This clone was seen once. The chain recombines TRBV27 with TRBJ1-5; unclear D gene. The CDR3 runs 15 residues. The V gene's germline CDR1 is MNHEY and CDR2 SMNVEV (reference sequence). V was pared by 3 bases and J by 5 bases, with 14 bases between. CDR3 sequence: CASSFSGGPHQPQHF. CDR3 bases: TGTGCCAGCAGTTTTTCCGGAGGTCCCCATCAGCCCCAGCATTTT.

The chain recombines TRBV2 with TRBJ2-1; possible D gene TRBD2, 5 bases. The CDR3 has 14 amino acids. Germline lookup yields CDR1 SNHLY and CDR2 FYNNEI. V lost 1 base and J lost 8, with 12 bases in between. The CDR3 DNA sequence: TGTGCCAGCAGTGAAGGCCTCGGGATGGATGAGCAGTTCTTC. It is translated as CASSEGLGMDEQFF.

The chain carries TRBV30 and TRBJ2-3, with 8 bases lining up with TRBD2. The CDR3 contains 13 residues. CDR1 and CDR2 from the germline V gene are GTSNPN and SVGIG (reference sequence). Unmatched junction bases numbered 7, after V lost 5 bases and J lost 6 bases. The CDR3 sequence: CAWETGGADTQYF. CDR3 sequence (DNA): TGTGCCTGGGAGACCGGGGGGGCGGATACGCAGTATTTT.

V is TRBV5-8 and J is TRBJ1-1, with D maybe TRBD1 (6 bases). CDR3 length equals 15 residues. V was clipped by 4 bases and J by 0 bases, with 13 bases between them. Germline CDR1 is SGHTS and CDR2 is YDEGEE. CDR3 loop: CASSPIRGLNTEAFF. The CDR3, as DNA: TGTGCCAGCAGCCCTATCAGGGGACTGAACACTGAAGCTTTCTTT. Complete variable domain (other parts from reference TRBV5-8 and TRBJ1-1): EAGVTQSPTHLIKTRGQQATLRCSPISGHTSVYWYQQALGLGLQFLLWYDEGEERNRGNFPPRFSGRQFPNYSSELNVNALELEDSALYLCASSPIRGLNTEAFFGQGTRLTVV.

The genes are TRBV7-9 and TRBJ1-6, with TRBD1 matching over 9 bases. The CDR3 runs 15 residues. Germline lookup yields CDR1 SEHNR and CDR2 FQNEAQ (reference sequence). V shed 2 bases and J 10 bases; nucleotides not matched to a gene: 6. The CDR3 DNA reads TGTGCCAGCAGCTTAATGGGACAGGGATCCTCACCCCTCCACTTT. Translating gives CASSLMGQGSSPLHF.

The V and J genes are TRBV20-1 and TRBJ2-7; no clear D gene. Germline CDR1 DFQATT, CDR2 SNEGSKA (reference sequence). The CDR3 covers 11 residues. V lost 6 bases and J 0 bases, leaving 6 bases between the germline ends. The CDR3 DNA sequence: TGCAGTGCCCTCGGCTCCTACGAGCAGTACTTC. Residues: CSALGSYEQYF.

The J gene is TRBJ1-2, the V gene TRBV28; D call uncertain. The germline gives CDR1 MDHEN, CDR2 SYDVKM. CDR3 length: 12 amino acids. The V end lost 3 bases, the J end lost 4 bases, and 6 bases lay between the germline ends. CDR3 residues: CASSLRSYGYTF. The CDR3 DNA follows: TGTGCCAGCAGTTTGAGAAGCTATGGCTACACCTTC.

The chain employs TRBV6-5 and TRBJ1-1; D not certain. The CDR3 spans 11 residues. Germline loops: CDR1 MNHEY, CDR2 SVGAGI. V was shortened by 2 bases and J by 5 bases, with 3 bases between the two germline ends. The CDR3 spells CASSYRTEAFF. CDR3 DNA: TGTGCCAGCAGTTACCGGACTGAAGCTTTCTTT.

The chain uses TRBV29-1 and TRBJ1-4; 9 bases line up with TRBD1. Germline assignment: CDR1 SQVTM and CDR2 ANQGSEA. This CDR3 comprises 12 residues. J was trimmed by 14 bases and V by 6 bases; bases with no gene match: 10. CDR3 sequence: CSVRTGVERLFF. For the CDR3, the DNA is TGCAGCGTGAGGACAGGGGTGGAACGGCTGTTTTTT.

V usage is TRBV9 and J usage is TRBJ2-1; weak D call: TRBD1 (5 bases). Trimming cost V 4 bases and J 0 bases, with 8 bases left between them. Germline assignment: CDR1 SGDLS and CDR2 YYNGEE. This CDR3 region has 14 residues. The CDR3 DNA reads TGTGCCAGCAGCAGACAGAGCTCCTACAATGAGCAGTTCTTC. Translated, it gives CASSRQSSYNEQFF.

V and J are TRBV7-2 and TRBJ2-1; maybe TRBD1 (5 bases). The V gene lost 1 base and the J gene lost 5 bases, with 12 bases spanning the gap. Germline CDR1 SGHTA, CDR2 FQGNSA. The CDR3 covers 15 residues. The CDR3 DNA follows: TGTGCCAGCAGCTTAGTGTCAACAGGAAACAATGAGCAGTTCTTC. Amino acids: CASSLVSTGNNEQFF.